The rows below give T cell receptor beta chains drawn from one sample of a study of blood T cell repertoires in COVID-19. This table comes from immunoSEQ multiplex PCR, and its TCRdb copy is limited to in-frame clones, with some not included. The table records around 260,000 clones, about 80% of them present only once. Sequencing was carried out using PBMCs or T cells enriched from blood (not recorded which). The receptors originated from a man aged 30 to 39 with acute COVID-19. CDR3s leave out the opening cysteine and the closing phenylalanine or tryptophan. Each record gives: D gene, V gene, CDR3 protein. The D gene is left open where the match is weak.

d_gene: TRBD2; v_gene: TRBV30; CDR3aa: AWSPLAGVSEQF
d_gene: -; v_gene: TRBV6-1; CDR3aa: ASSDTGKGRNQPQH
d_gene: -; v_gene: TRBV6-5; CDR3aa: ASSYRGDSNQPQH
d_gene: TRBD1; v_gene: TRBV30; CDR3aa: AWSPTPGTGNQPQH
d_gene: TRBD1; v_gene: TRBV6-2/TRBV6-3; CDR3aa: ASSYFPGQGAVQPQH
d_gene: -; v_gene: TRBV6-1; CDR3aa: ASSEGFGQTSNQPQH
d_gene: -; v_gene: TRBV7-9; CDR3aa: ASSSRGTLSSYNEQF
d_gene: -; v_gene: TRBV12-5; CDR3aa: ASGLVSGSGELF
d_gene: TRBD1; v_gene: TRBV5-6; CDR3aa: ASSFDRGNSNQPQH
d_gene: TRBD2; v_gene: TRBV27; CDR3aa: ASSFDLREEETQY
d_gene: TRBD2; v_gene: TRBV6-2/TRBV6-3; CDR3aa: ASSKRSGEWDEQF
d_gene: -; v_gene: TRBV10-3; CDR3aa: AISGSNQPQH
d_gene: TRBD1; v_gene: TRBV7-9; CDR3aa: ASSLVDRANSPLH
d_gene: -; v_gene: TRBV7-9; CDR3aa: ASSLGQNTEAF
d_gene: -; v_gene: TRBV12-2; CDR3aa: ASRLGLAGDPGVQY
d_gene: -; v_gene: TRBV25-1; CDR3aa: ATSLGGSYNSPLH
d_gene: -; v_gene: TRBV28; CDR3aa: ASSFSGVDGYT
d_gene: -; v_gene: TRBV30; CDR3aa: AWSAPPGANEAF
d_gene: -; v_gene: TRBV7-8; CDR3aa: ASSRGLQETQY
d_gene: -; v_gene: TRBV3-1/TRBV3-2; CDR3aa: ASTLFGRGDNNQPQH
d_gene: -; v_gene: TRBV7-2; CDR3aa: ASSLQGSVEKLF
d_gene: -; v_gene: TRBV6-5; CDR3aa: ASNAFTEAF
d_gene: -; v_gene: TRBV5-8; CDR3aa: ASSPGQRAGLANEKLF
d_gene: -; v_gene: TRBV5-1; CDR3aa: ASKNTESGNTIY
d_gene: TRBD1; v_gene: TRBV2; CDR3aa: ASNLEGRGEEKLF
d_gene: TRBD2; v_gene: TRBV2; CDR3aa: ASSDRGGDTQY
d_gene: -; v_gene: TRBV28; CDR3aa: ASSLTVPTEAF
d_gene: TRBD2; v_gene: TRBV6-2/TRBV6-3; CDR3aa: ASSFLAGSYNEQF
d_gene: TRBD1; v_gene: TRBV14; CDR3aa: ASSQDLGDSEKLF
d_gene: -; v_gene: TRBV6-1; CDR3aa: ASSEAGRGNGNTIY
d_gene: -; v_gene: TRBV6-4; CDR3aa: ASSDSGPSSGNTIY